These 16 T cell receptor beta chains were sequenced from one sample in a study of T cells in Graves' hyperthyroidism and ophthalmopathy. Authors of the study amplified TCR beta CDR3 regions from RNA transcripts. The HTBI set primed first-round TCR CDR3 RT-PCR. TCRdb fed the multiplex PCR reads into MiXCR, producing one record per CDR3 protein. Altogether approximately 700,000 distinct CDR3 sequences are present, about 45% being singletons, with the ten largest covering under 8.5%. Input material: peripheral blood or thyroid tissue (not recorded which). The receptors shown here come from an adult man with Graves' disease, either hyperthyroidism or ophthalmopathy (not recorded which).

Concerning this clonotype: This may arise from a read error, as a much more abundant clone is one base away. The DNA for the CDR3 is TGTGCCAGTAGTGTCCTCGGCAGGGATGACTATGGCTACACCTTC. Its protein product is CASSVLGRDDYGYTF. The chain combines TRBV19 with TRBJ1-2, with D possibly being TRBD1 (5 bases). CDR3 length: 15 amino acids. The germline CDR1 and CDR2 sequences are LNHDA and SQIVND (reference sequence). The V and J ends lost 5 bases and 3 bases respectively, with 16 bases between them.

V gene TRBV2 combines with J gene TRBJ2-5, with 7 bases aligning to TRBD2. The germline gives CDR1 SNHLY, CDR2 FYNNEI. The CDR3 covers 11 residues. V lost 7 bases to trimming and J lost 5 bases; unmatched junction nucleotides: 1. CDR3 amino acids: CASNGGETQYF. CDR3 nucleotides: TGTGCCAGCAACGGGGGGGAGACCCAGTACTTC.

Remarks on this clonotype: A much larger clone lies a single base off, so this may be a read error. V usage is TRBV5-1 and J usage is TRBJ1-2; TRBD1 is a possible D gene (5 bases). The CDR3 has 12 amino acids. Germline loops: CDR1 SGHRS, CDR2 YFSETQ. The CDR3 spells CANSTQGDGYTF. DNA for the CDR3: TGCGCCAACAGCACCCAGGGAGATGGCTACACCTTC.

The chain employs TRBV2 and TRBJ2-7; TRBD1 matches at 7 bases. The CDR3 runs 12 residues. CDR1 is SNHLY, CDR2 FYNNEI, per germline. Trimming at V came to 5 bases and at J to 6 bases, leaving 4 bases not matched to a gene. The CDR3 here is CASSLTGIEQYF. The DNA for the CDR3 is TGTGCCAGCAGTCTGACAGGGATCGAGCAGTACTTC.

Concerning this clonotype: A much larger clone differs by one base, so this may be a read error. Lacking the conserved final phenylalanine or tryptophan, this CDR3 likely reflects a read error. The chain is built from TRBV7-8 and TRBJ1-2; a weak D match, TRBD1 (6 bases). Germline-derived CDR1 and CDR2 are SGHVS and FQNEAQ. Trimming left V 3 bases short and J 7 bases short, with 12 bases between. CDR3 size: 13 residues. Written as DNA, the CDR3 is TGTGCCAGCAGCTTGGGCAGGGGAGGTGGCTACACCCTC. Encoded protein: CASSLGRGGGYTL.

On this clonotype: A single base separates this from a much larger clone, so it may be a read error. The chain couples TRBV7-2 to TRBJ2-2; the D call may be TRBD1 or TRBD2 (5 bases each). CDR3 length equals 14 residues. Looked up from germline, CDR1 is SGHTA and CDR2 is FQGNSA. Trimming stripped 0 bases from V and 6 bases from J, with 8 bases between. CDR3 amino acids: CASSLAGVPGELFF. In nucleotides, the CDR3 is TGTGCCAGCAGCTTAGCGGGGGTGCCCGGGGAGCTGTTTTTT.

This clonotype has ten or more counts. One junction end does not reproduce the germline sequence, and a read error may be involved. V gene TRBV5-1 combines with J gene TRBJ2-7; the D is unclear. The CDR3 is 13 amino acids. Germline CDR1 reads SGHRS; CDR2 reads YFSETQ. The DNA for the CDR3 is TGTGCCAGCAGCTTGGACGGGTCCTACGAGCAGTACTTC. It is translated as CASSLDGSYEQYF.

About this clonotype: The germline gene is not matched at one end of the junction; a read error may be the cause. The V and J genes are TRBV7-9 and TRBJ1-5; D unresolved. Germline assignment: CDR1 SEHNR and CDR2 FQNEAQ (reference sequence). The length of the CDR3 is 14 residues. CDR3 DNA: TGTGCCAGCAGCACCGGACCAAGCACTCAGCCCCAGCATTTT. It yields the protein CASSTGPSTQPQHF.

As for this clonotype: This may be a read error, as it is one base from a much larger clone. The chain links TRBV29-1 to TRBJ2-3; no definite D call. This CDR3 comprises 13 residues. Germline CDR1 and CDR2: SQVTM and ANQGSEA. V lost 3 bases, J lost 2 bases, and 9 bases lay in between. The CDR3 protein is CSVEGTYTDTQYF. CDR3 DNA sequence: TGCAGCGTTGAGGGCACATACACAGATACGCAGTATTTT.

This clonotype occurred many times. The chain's CDR3 is CSVEPGGSGRRYF. The CDR3 DNA reads TGCAGCGTTGAACCGGGGGGGAGCGGTAGGCGGTACTTC. V and J are TRBV29-1 and TRBJ2-7, with TRBD2 matching 8 bases. From germline, CDR1 is SQVTM and CDR2 ANQGSEA. CDR3 length equals 13 residues. The V and J ends lost 2 bases and 12 bases, in that order; junction bases with no gene match: 12.

This clonotype was seen a few times. The chain links TRBV12-3 or TRBV12-4 to TRBJ1-4, with D unresolved. Trimming removed 6 bases from V and 8 bases from J, with 16 bases in between. The CDR3 covers 14 residues. The CDR3 DNA reads as TGTGCCAGCAGCCAAGGCGGACTAAGGGAAAAACTGTTTTTT. Translating it yields CASSQGGLREKLFF.

In its sample, this clonotype was seen a few times. V and J are TRBV25-1 and TRBJ2-7; tentatively, D is TRBD2 (5 bases). V lost 4 bases and J 4 bases, leaving 11 bases between the germline ends. CDR1 and CDR2 from the germline V gene are MGHDK and SYGVNS. The CDR3 has 13 residues. The CDR3 region has the DNA TGTGCCAGCAGTGCCACTAGGGAGTACGAGCAGTACTTC. Translated, it gives CASSATREYEQYF.

CDR3 sequence (DNA): TGTGCCAGCAATAGGGGCTGGAATTCGATGAACACTGAAGCTTTCTTT. Protein: CASNRGWNSMNTEAFF. J is TRBJ1-1 and V is TRBV2; tentative D call: TRBD1 (5 bases). Trimming stripped 7 bases from V and 0 bases from J, with 18 bases between. The CDR3 spans 16 residues. Germline assignment: CDR1 SNHLY and CDR2 FYNNEI.

The chain recombines TRBV20-1 with TRBJ2-2; 10 bases match TRBD2. Germline-derived CDR1 and CDR2 are DFQATT and SNEGSKA (reference sequence). The J segment lost 9 bases and the V segment lost 1 base, leaving 5 bases of the junction unmatched. The CDR3 consists of 14 residues. For the CDR3, the DNA is TGCAGTGCTAGAGCTAGCGGGAGTGGCTGGGAGCTGTTTTTT. It encodes CSARASGSGWELFF.

The rearrangement links TRBV7-8 to TRBJ2-7; D uncertain. V was trimmed by 8 bases and J by 0 bases, leaving 5 bases between them. Germline V gene lookup returns CDR1 SGHVS and CDR2 FQNEAQ. The CDR3 spans 11 residues. In DNA form, the CDR3 reads TGTGCCAGCGCCCACTCCTACGAGCAGTACTTC. It translates to CASAHSYEQYF.

This sequence joins TRBV20-1 and TRBJ2-2; TRBD1 matches at 7 bases. The J segment lost 2 bases and the V segment lost 3 bases, leaving 6 bases of the junction unmatched. CDR1 DFQATT and CDR2 SNEGSKA come from the germline V gene (reference sequence). This CDR3 is built from 15 residues. CDR3 in DNA: TGCAGTGCTAGGGGTGGGACAGTTAACACCGGGGAGCTGTTTTTT. It specifies CSARGGTVNTGELFF.